This entry features one TCR beta chain sequence. Antigen unknown. The sample comes from a study of T cell repertoires in cytomegalovirus infection. Study as a whole: An indication of both CMV infection and matching HLA type came from public TCR beta signatures. Study results and caveats: HLA-C-restricted CMV-specific TCR beta clonotypes prevailed in the ex vivo response. Identification of carriers of CMV plus the relevant HLA was achieved through cumulative public TCR beta family frequency.

V was pared by 0 bases and J by 4 bases, with 14 bases between. Looked up from germline, CDR1 is LGHNA and CDR2 is YSLEER. The CDR3 is 16 residues long. TCRdb used MiXCR to reprocess the reads, holding one entry per CDR3 protein. The sample lists some 500,000 distinct CDR3 sequences, about 33% occurring once. The chain links TRBV4-3 to TRBJ2-3; D is tentatively TRBD1 or TRBD2 (6 bases each). This receptor was obtained from a human donor in good health (CMV status not recorded). Some clones in this sample may be carry-over from other donors' samples. Sequenced here: cultured PBMCs, sampled from culture after CMV antigen stimulation. CDR3 nucleotides: TGCGCCAGCAGCCAAGAGGTCGGGGGCTTGGCAGATACGCAGTATTTT. It translates to CASSQEVGGLADTQYF.